The source of this T cell receptor (beta chain) is a study of CD8 T cells in ankylosing spondylitis. Findings and limits, study-wide: Apparently characteristic of ankylosing spondylitis blood was a TCR beta motif (about 8 highly homologous variants).

The sample holds a few counts of this clonotype. What it binds is unknown. The CDR3 has 17 amino acids. Trimming cost V 2 bases and J 9 bases; bases outside gene matches: 16. Germline CDR1 is SGDLS and CDR2 is YYNGEE. TCRdb reprocessed the 5' RACE reads with MiXCR, giving one entry per CDR3 protein. The sample has some 840,000 distinct CDR3 sequences; 10% to 15% are singletons. V gene TRBV9 combines with J gene TRBJ2-1, with TRBD2 matching over 8 bases. The sequenced sample was blood, either unsorted or a sorted T cell fraction (not recorded which). The TCR originated in a male donor with ankylosing spondylitis. CDR3 loop: CASSVALSGGARIEQFF. DNA for the CDR3: TGTGCCAGCAGCGTCGCCCTTTCGGGGGGGGCTAGAATTGAGCAGTTCTTC.